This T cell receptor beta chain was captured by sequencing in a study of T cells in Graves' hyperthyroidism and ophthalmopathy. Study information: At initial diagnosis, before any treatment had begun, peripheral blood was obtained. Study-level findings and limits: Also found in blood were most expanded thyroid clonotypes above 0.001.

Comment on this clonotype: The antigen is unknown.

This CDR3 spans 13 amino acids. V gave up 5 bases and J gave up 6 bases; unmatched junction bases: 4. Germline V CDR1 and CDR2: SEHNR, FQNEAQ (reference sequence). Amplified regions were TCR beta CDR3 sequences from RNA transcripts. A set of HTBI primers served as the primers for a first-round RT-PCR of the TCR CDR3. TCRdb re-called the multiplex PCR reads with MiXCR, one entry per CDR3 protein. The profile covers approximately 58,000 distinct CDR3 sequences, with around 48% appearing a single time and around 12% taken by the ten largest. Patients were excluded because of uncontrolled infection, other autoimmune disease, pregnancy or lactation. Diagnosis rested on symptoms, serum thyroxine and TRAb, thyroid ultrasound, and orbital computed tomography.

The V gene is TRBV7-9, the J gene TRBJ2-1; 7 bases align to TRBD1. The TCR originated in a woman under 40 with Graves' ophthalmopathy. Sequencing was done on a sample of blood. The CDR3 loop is CASSPGGFNEQFF. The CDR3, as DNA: TGTGCCAGCAGCCCAGGGGGATTCAATGAGCAGTTCTTC.